These 9 T cell receptor beta chains came from one sample sequenced in a study of T cell repertoires in cytomegalovirus infection. MiXCR was run by TCRdb on the reads, yielding one entry per CDR3 protein. Of about 740,000 distinct CDR3 sequences in the sample, roughly a third are singletons; the top ten hold over 15%. Their antigen targets remain unknown. The input for sequencing was cultured PBMCs, taken from culture after CMV antigen stimulation. All receptors come from a human donor in good health (CMV status not recorded). Some clones in this sample may be carry-over from other donors' samples.

The chain employs TRBV7-2 and TRBJ2-1, with D hard to call. This CDR3 is built from 14 residues. Germline CDR1 SGHTA, CDR2 FQGNSA. V was trimmed by 4 bases and J by 1 base, leaving 8 bases between them. The CDR3 sequence: CASSSPLSYNEQFF. The CDR3 region has the DNA TGTGCCAGCAGCTCCCCCCTATCCTACAATGAGCAGTTCTTC.

The chain couples TRBV15 to TRBJ2-1; D not certain. This CDR3 contains 15 residues. The V end lost 0 bases, the J end lost 1 base, and 7 bases lay between the germline ends. CDR1 and CDR2 (germline): LNHNV, YYDKDF (reference sequence). The DNA for the CDR3 is TGTGCCACCAGCAGAGAAACAAGGTCCTACAATGAGCAGTTCTTC. Its protein is CATSRETRSYNEQFF.

The V gene is TRBV7-2, the J gene TRBJ2-2; TRBD1 matches 9 bases. V dropped 10 bases and J dropped 7; count of bases not matched to a gene: 25. The CDR3 loop spans 19 amino acids. CDR1 and CDR2 from the germline V gene are SGHTA and FQGNSA. The CDR3 sequence is CATSSTLYSGTGYNGELFF. CDR3 DNA sequence: TGTGCCACCTCTAGCACCCTTTATTCCGGGACAGGGTACAACGGGGAGCTGTTTTTT.

This CDR3 is CASRGIRQVIAEAFF. The DNA for the CDR3 is TGTGCCAGCAGGGGGATACGGCAGGTCATCGCTGAAGCTTTCTTT. The V and J genes are TRBV2 and TRBJ1-1; D gene unclear. The germline CDR1 and CDR2 sequences are SNHLY and FYNNEI. V lost 6 bases, J lost 6 bases, and 20 bases lay in between. The CDR3 totals 15 residues.

At least ten counts were recorded for this clonotype. The chain couples TRBV6-1 to TRBJ1-6, with D unclear. The germline gives CDR1 MNHNS, CDR2 SASEGT. This CDR3 spans 18 amino acids. The ends were cut back, 4 bases at V and 8 bases at J, with 24 bases in the middle. The chain's CDR3 is CASSAPPGSGSLYSPLHF. The CDR3 nucleotides read TGTGCCAGCAGTGCACCCCCCGGCTCCGGGTCTCTCTATTCACCCCTCCACTTT.

This clonotype was seen a handful of times. The chain recombines TRBV10-3 with TRBJ2-7; D is unclear. Germline CDR1 reads ENHRY; CDR2 reads SYGVKD. Trimming took off 10 bases at V and 0 bases at J, with 10 bases between the two ends. The CDR3 length is 12 residues. The CDR3 coding sequence is TGTGCCACCCGACACACCTCCTACGAGCAGTACTTC. Protein sequence: CATRHTSYEQYF.

The rearrangement uses TRBV19 and TRBJ1-4; D call uncertain. The germline V gene has CDR1 LNHDA and CDR2 SQIVND (reference sequence). The CDR3 extends over 14 amino acids. Trimming shortened V by 5 bases and J by 5 bases, and 12 bases separated the two germline ends. CDR3 sequence (DNA): TGTGCCAGTAGTCGGGCAGTCCGAAATGAAAAACTGTTTTTT. The encoded protein is CASSRAVRNEKLFF.

This sequence joins TRBV30 and TRBJ1-3, with D hard to call. Germline lookup yields CDR1 GTSNPN and CDR2 SVGIG (reference sequence). This CDR3 spans 14 amino acids. Trimming stripped 4 bases from V and 4 bases from J, with 14 bases between. CDR3 bases: TGTGCCTGGACCGAGGTGGCAGTGGGAAACACCATATATTTT. It is translated as CAWTEVAVGNTIYF.

The chain couples TRBV4-1 to TRBJ2-2; possible D gene TRBD1, 6 bases. This CDR3 comprises 16 residues. Germline lookup yields CDR1 MGHRA and CDR2 YSYEKL. V was trimmed by 4 bases and J by 1 base, leaving 13 bases between them. Written as DNA, the CDR3 is TGCGCCAGCAGCCCCAGGGGCAGGGTGAACACCGGGGAGCTGTTTTTT. Translated: CASSPRGRVNTGELFF.